The entry below gives a single T cell receptor (beta chain) sequence along with its context. This receptor's antigen is unknown. The data stem from a study of CXCR3-negative and CXCR3-positive naive CD8 T cells (dated by TCRdb to about 2019). Background for the entire study: About 150 million TRB reads were obtained in total, roughly 1.5 +/- 0.3 million reads per library. Data from under 12 donors, pooled across two independent experiments, went into the diversity and physicochemical repertoire analyses. The TRBV-TRBJ cluster analysis covered naive subsets from a handful of donors and memory cells from 3 donors. Overall study results and their limits: Freshly isolated PBMCs were used for most assays because CXCR3 expression went down partially after cryopreservation. Because surface CD5, which has been linked to self-reactivity in mice, was comparable between naive subsets, TCR interaction strength was also inferred from TRB CDR3 physicochemical properties. Compared with CXCR3-negative naive cells, CXCR3-positive naive cells had TRB CDR3s with higher hydrophobicity (lower Kidera factor 4), lower energy, and higher strength and volume indices. Comparably high repertoire diversity was found in both naive subsets, whereas much lower repertoire diversity was found in memory CD8+ T cells. Within the same donor, TRBV-TRBJ usage looked similar between naive CXCR3-negative and CXCR3-positive cells, but memory cells had distinct patterns.

For every CD8+ T cell subset, 300,000 cells were flow-sorted straight into RLT lysis buffer, and each subset was sorted in triplicate. To exclude memory contaminants, naive CD8+ T cells were stringently defined as CD45RO-CCR7+CD27+CD95-. Peripheral blood mononuclear cells were isolated from buffy coats using standard density gradient centrifugation. Naive CXCR3-negative and CXCR3-positive CD8+ T cells were flow-sorted on a FACSAria III. Total RNA was extracted from sorted cells using an RNeasy Mini Kit. Sequenced on a NextSeq 550. The Human TCR Profiling Kit (MiLaboratory) was used to make UMI-labeled 5' RACE TRB cDNA libraries. cDNA synthesis used the entire amount of extracted RNA, and PCR amplification then used the entire amount of cDNA produced. Libraries were prepared in parallel with an identical number of PCR cycles. Concerning the study's data processing: About 49,000 +/- 11,000 unique UMI-labeled TRB cDNA molecules per library were extracted with MIGEC and MiXCR, with at least two reads per UMI required. Each library averaged around 42,000 +/- 9,900 functional in-frame TRB CDR3 nucleotide clonotypes without stop codons. After downsampling to 5000 UMI-labeled TRB molecules per sample, diversity metrics, including normalized Shannon-Wiener and Chao1, were computed in VDJtools. For the central five CDR3 residues, VDJtools calculated physicochemical properties weighted by clonotype size, namely interaction energy, strength, volume and Kidera factor 4. Each CDR3 protein sequence appears as one entry after TCRdb reprocessed the reads, and no DNA is included. The V and J calls come from TCRdb's annotation, not from the publication. The sample table on file contains some 47,000 distinct CDR3 sequences. Of the sample, over 0.45% falls within the top ten clones.

The clonotype originates from a human donor in good health. Some clones in this sample may be carry-over from other donors' samples. Input material: naive CXCR3+ CD8+ T cells from blood. The meaning of the sample's cell subset or site label: CD45RO-CCR7+CD27+CD95- naive CD8+ T cells expressing CXCR3 (TNR3+).

The CDR3 has the sequence CASGPWGEVFYEQYF. Rearrangement joined TRBV12-5 to TRBJ2-7; with no DNA, the TCRdb D assignment of TRBD2 cannot be verified. From a lookup of the germline V gene, CDR1 and CDR2 are LGHNT and FRNRAP. The CDR3, cysteine through phenylalanine, is 15 amino acids long. DNA is not recorded here.